Shown below are 31 T cell receptor beta chains from a single sample sequenced in a study of cytomegalovirus exposure and HLA in healthy donors. TCRdb's copy holds only in-frame clones and misses some; the assay was immunoSEQ multiplex PCR. The table lists around 150,000 clones, almost 85% of them singletons. Sequencing was done on a sample of PBMCs. The receptors come from a man aged 25 to 45 in good health and CMV-seropositive.

The DNA for the CDR3 is TGTGCCATCAGTGAGAAGGGGACAGGGGATGGCTACACCTTC. Amino acid sequence: CAISEKGTGDGYTF. The V gene is TRBV10-3, the J gene TRBJ1-2; 10 bases align to TRBD1. The germline gives CDR1 ENHRY, CDR2 SYGVKD. V was clipped by 2 bases and J by 6 bases; unmatched bases: 3. The CDR3 covers 14 residues.

J is TRBJ1-4 and V is TRBV6-6, with TRBD1 matching over 8 bases. CDR3 length: 15 residues. J was trimmed by 7 bases and V by 5 bases; bases with no gene match: 9. Germline V gene sequence: CDR1 MNHNY, CDR2 SVGAGI (reference sequence). As DNA, the CDR3 is TGTGCCAGCAGTCAGCGACAGGGGATTGGTGAAAAACTGTTTTTT. This encodes CASSQRQGIGEKLFF.

This rearrangement joins TRBV11-2 to TRBJ2-3; D gene uncertain. Trimming removed 3 bases from V and 0 bases from J, with 7 bases in between. Per the germline V gene, CDR1 is SGHAT and CDR2 is FQNNGV. This CDR3 contains 14 residues. CDR3 nucleotides: TGTGCCAGCAGCTTCCCCCCTAGCACAGATACGCAGTATTTT. Amino acids: CASSFPPSTDTQYF.

Worth noting for this clone: Other DNA sequences from this sample encode an identical CDR3 as well. V and J are TRBV18 and TRBJ1-1; no firm D call. Trimming took 2 bases from V and 2 from J, leaving 6 bases between them. The CDR3 extends over 13 amino acids. CDR1 is KGHSH and CDR2 is LQKENI in the germline V gene. In DNA, the CDR3 is TGTGCCAGCTCACCAGGGCAAAACACTGAAGCTTTCTTT. It translates to CASSPGQNTEAFF.

The gene calls are TRBV7-3 and TRBJ2-3; TRBD2 matches at 9 bases. J lost 0 bases, V lost 5 bases, and 6 bases had no gene match. Germline V gene data show CDR1 as SGHTA and CDR2 as FQGTGA. The CDR3 is made up of 16 amino acids. CDR3 residues: CASSPTSGTSTDTQYF. The CDR3 DNA reads as TGTGCCAGCAGCCCGACTAGCGGAACTAGCACAGATACGCAGTATTTT. Combining the CDR3 with reference TRBV7-3 and TRBJ2-3 gives the whole variable domain GAGVSQTPSNKVTEKGKYVELRCDPISGHTALYWYRQSLGQGPEFLIYFQGTGAADDSGLPNDRFFAVRPEGSVSTLKIQRTERGDSAVYLCASSPTSGTSTDTQYFGPGTRLTVL.

The V call is TRBV5-1, the J call TRBJ2-7; TRBD1 agrees at 8 bases. CDR3 size: 14 residues. From germline, CDR1 is SGHRS and CDR2 YFSETQ. The junction had 3 bases not matched to a gene; V was cut back by 2 bases and J by 2 bases. The CDR3 here is CASSLTGGPYEQYF. The CDR3 DNA is TGCGCCAGCAGCTTAACAGGGGGGCCCTACGAGCAGTACTTC.

This chain joins TRBV6-6 and TRBJ1-3, with no clear D. The CDR3 consists of 12 residues. Germline CDR1 MNHNY, CDR2 SVGAGI (reference sequence). V lost 6 bases, J lost 4 bases, and 7 bases lay in between. The CDR3 region has the DNA TGTGCCAGCAGAACCACAGGAAACACCATATATTTT. This sequence encodes CASRTTGNTIYF.

This chain connects TRBV5-1 to TRBJ1-3, with D perhaps matching TRBD1 (6 bases). This CDR3 is 14 amino acids long. The germline V gene has CDR1 SGHRS and CDR2 YFSETQ. V lost 3 bases and J lost 2, with 9 bases in between. CDR3: CASSWGQPGNTIYF. CDR3 coding DNA: TGCGCCAGCAGCTGGGGGCAACCTGGAAACACCATATATTTT.

This clone came up a few times. The chain uses TRBV11-2 and TRBJ2-7, with D uncertain. CDR1 and CDR2 from the germline V gene are SGHAT and FQNNGV. V was shortened by 8 bases and J by 7 bases, with 12 bases between the two germline ends. The CDR3 length is 11 residues. The CDR3 DNA reads TGTGCCAGCGCCATAACCAGTGAGCAGTACTTC. This translates into CASAITSEQYF.

V is TRBV9 and J is TRBJ2-1, with a weak D call TRBD2 (7 bases). V was shortened by 3 bases and J by 7 bases, with 17 bases between the two germline ends. Germline V lookup: CDR1 SGDLS, CDR2 YYNGEE. The CDR3 has 15 residues. DNA for the CDR3: TGTGCCAGCAGCGCCTCGGGGGGCCTGACGAATGAGCAGTTCTTC. Protein sequence: CASSASGGLTNEQFF. Full variable domain (outside the CDR3, taken from reference TRBV9 and TRBJ2-1): DSGVTQTPKHLITATGQRVTLRCSPRSGDLSVYWYQQSLDQGLQFLIQYYNGEERAKGNILERFSAQQFPDLHSELNLSSLELGDSALYFCASSASGGLTNEQFFGPGTRLTVL.

The chain employs TRBV5-1 and TRBJ1-2; D gene uncertain. CDR1 and CDR2 from the germline V gene are SGHRS and YFSETQ. The CDR3 loop spans 14 amino acids. Trimming shortened V by 0 bases and J by 3 bases, and 9 bases separated the two germline ends. Here the CDR3 DNA reads TGCGCCAGCAGCTTGGCGGGTGGAGACTATGGCTACACCTTC. As protein: CASSLAGGDYGYTF.

The chain employs TRBV29-1 and TRBJ2-5, with D perhaps matching TRBD2 (6 bases). Trimming cost V 6 bases and J 1 base, with 18 bases left between them. Germline values: CDR1 SQVTM, CDR2 ANQGSEA. The CDR3 sequence is 15 residues long. CDR3 protein: CSVASSGVLQETQYF. CDR3 nucleotide sequence: TGCAGCGTGGCATCCTCGGGGGTCCTCCAAGAGACCCAGTACTTC.

V gene TRBV5-1 combines with J gene TRBJ2-4, with D possibly TRBD1 on 6 matching bases. Germline V lookup: CDR1 SGHRS, CDR2 YFSETQ. CDR3 length: 18 residues. V was trimmed by 4 bases and J by 2 bases, leaving 22 bases between them. The CDR3 region is CASSLGQRVEPTKNIQYF. The CDR3 DNA follows: TGCGCCAGCAGCCTTGGACAGAGGGTGGAACCCACCAAAAACATTCAGTACTTC.

The chain employs TRBV11-3 and TRBJ1-1; D not resolved. CDR1 is SGHNT, CDR2 YENEEA, per germline. Trimming took 0 bases from V and 7 from J, leaving 9 bases between them. The CDR3 totals 13 residues. In DNA, the CDR3 is TGTGCCAGCAGCTTAGATTACTTCGGTGAAGCTTTCTTT. Translated, it gives CASSLDYFGEAFF.

This clone is a singleton in its sample. V usage is TRBV5-1 and J usage is TRBJ1-2; TRBD1 agrees at 8 bases. J lost 5 bases, V lost 4 bases, and 13 bases had no gene match. Germline lookup yields CDR1 SGHRS and CDR2 YFSETQ. This CDR3 has 16 residues. The CDR3 DNA sequence: TGCGCCAGCAGCCTCGGCCCGGACAGGGCGCAGTATGGCTACACCTTC. Protein product: CASSLGPDRAQYGYTF.

The chain couples TRBV7-2 to TRBJ2-1; TRBD1 agrees at 10 bases. CDR1 and CDR2 from the germline V gene are SGHTA and FQGNSA. The CDR3 is 17 amino acids. The V and J ends lost 4 bases and 0 bases, in that order; junction bases with no gene match: 6. CDR3 sequence: CASSSTGTGVSYNEQFF. Written as DNA, the CDR3 is TGTGCCAGCAGCTCGACCGGGACAGGGGTCTCCTACAATGAGCAGTTCTTC.

The chain has TRBV5-1 and TRBJ2-3; no clear D gene. The V gene's germline CDR1 is SGHRS and CDR2 YFSETQ. The V end lost 4 bases, the J end lost 0 bases, and 9 bases lay between the germline ends. The CDR3 is made up of 14 amino acids. CDR3 DNA: TGCGCCAGCAGCCGGTCGACTAGCACAGATACGCAGTATTTT. Protein: CASSRSTSTDTQYF.

This clone was recorded only once. The chain joins TRBV9 to TRBJ2-2; 9 nucleotides align to TRBD2. Germline V gene sequence: CDR1 SGDLS, CDR2 YYNGEE. Losses at the gene ends were 0 bases for V and 0 bases for J; bases not matched to a gene: 6. The CDR3 has 18 residues. The CDR3 nucleotides are TGTGCCAGCAGCGTAGGGAGTAGCGGGGGCTCGAACACCGGGGAGCTGTTTTTT. Amino acids: CASSVGSSGGSNTGELFF.

The V and J genes are TRBV7-2 and TRBJ1-4; D not certain. The ends were cut back, 2 bases at V and 8 bases at J, with 9 bases in the middle. CDR1 and CDR2 from the germline V gene are SGHTA and FQGNSA. This CDR3 spans 13 amino acids. CDR3 bases: TGTGCCAGCAGCTTAAATTGGCGGGAAAAACTGTTTTTT. Its translation is CASSLNWREKLFF. The whole variable domain, filled in from reference TRBV7-2 and TRBJ1-4, reads GAGVSQSPSNKVTEKGKDVELRCDPISGHTALYWYRQSLGQGLEFLIYFQGNSAPDKSGLPSDRFSAERTGGSVSTLTIQRTQQEDSAVYLCASSLNWREKLFFGSGTQLSVL.

V usage is TRBV11-2 and J usage is TRBJ1-2; TRBD1 agrees at 10 bases. Trimming took 4 bases from V and 2 from J; bases not matched to a gene: 4. Germline lookup yields CDR1 SGHAT and CDR2 FQNNGV. This CDR3 is built from 15 residues. The CDR3 loop reads CASSSRDRGNYGYTF. The CDR3 region has the DNA TGTGCCAGCAGCTCCCGGGACAGGGGCAACTATGGCTACACCTTC.

The chain combines TRBV19 with TRBJ2-7; TRBD2 agrees at 10 bases. Per germline, CDR1 LNHDA and CDR2 SQIVND (reference sequence). The ends lost 6 bases at V and 3 bases at J; junction bases unmatched: 5. This CDR3 is 14 amino acids long. The CDR3 DNA sequence: TGTGCCAGTAGCTTGACTAGCGGGTACTACGAGCAGTACTTC. Amino acid sequence: CASSLTSGYYEQYF.

V and J are TRBV7-9 and TRBJ2-7, with D possibly being TRBD2 (5 bases). From germline, CDR1 is SEHNR and CDR2 FQNEAQ (reference sequence). V lost 5 bases and J lost 5, with 7 bases in between. This CDR3 comprises 11 residues. The chain's CDR3 is CASSPRDEQYF. In DNA form, the CDR3 reads TGTGCCAGCAGCCCGCGGGACGAGCAGTACTTC.

This chain joins TRBV7-3 and TRBJ2-1, with D tentatively TRBD2 (7 bases). The CDR3 is 14 residues long. Looked up from germline, CDR1 is SGHTA and CDR2 is FQGTGA. V was shortened by 2 bases and J by 8 bases, with 13 bases between the two germline ends. The CDR3 DNA reads as TGTGCCAGCAGCTTATTGGGGGGGGGCGATGAGCAGTTCTTC. Protein product: CASSLLGGGDEQFF.

The chain joins TRBV29-1 to TRBJ2-1, with D perhaps TRBD2 (6 bases). V was shortened by 4 bases and J by 5 bases, with 15 bases between the two germline ends. From germline, CDR1 is SQVTM and CDR2 ANQGSEA. The CDR3 runs 14 residues. This chain's CDR3 is CSVVVTGVDNEQFF. CDR3 DNA: TGCAGCGTTGTGGTTACGGGAGTGGACAATGAGCAGTTCTTC.

The gene calls are TRBV9 and TRBJ2-5; 11 bases fit TRBD2. This CDR3 spans 13 amino acids. The junction had 0 bases not matched to a gene; V was cut back by 5 bases and J by 3 bases. The V gene's germline CDR1 is SGDLS and CDR2 YYNGEE. The CDR3 sequence is CASSSGGEETQYF. The CDR3 coding sequence is TGTGCCAGCAGTAGCGGGGGGGAAGAGACCCAGTACTTC. Variable domain in full (rest from reference TRBV9 and TRBJ2-5): DSGVTQTPKHLITATGQRVTLRCSPRSGDLSVYWYQQSLDQGLQFLIQYYNGEERAKGNILERFSAQQFPDLHSELNLSSLELGDSALYFCASSSGGEETQYFGPGTRLLVL.

This chain uses TRBV5-1 with TRBJ1-1, with 10 positions matching TRBD1. Germline CDR1 reads SGHRS; CDR2 reads YFSETQ. The CDR3 is 15 residues long. The J segment lost 6 bases and the V segment lost 0 bases, leaving 5 bases of the junction unmatched. The CDR3 region is CASSLAVTGGPEAFF. The CDR3 DNA follows: TGCGCCAGCAGCTTGGCTGTGACAGGGGGCCCTGAAGCTTTCTTT.

At least ten counts were recorded for this clone. DNA for the CDR3: TGTGCCAGCAGTGAGTGGAGGGACAGCCTCTTGAACACTGAAGCTTTCTTT. This sequence encodes CASSEWRDSLLNTEAFF. The chain links TRBV2 to TRBJ1-1, with 7 bases fitting TRBD1. CDR1 and CDR2 (germline): SNHLY, FYNNEI. After removal of 3 bases from V and 0 bases from J, the junction contained 10 bases not matched to a gene. This CDR3 comprises 17 residues.

This clone was seen a few times. V usage is TRBV5-5 and J usage is TRBJ1-2, with TRBD1 identical over 8 bases. The V segment lost 2 bases and the J segment 7 bases; nucleotides outside the gene matches: 7. The germline CDR1 and CDR2 sequences are SGHKS and YYEKEE (reference sequence). This CDR3 is built from 14 residues. CDR3 sequence: CASSLTTGAGGYTF. The CDR3 region has the DNA TGTGCCAGCAGCTTAACGACAGGGGCCGGTGGCTACACCTTC.

CDR3 in amino acids: CARSPRGNSYEQYF. The CDR3 DNA follows: TGTGCCAGAAGCCCCCGGGGAAACTCCTACGAGCAGTACTTC. The V call is TRBV5-3, the J call TRBJ2-7; D might be TRBD2 (5 bases). TRBV5-3 is designated an ORF whose function remains uncertain. CDR3 length: 14 amino acids. V was cut by 4 bases and J by 0 bases, with 11 bases left in between.

The chain uses TRBV6-5 and TRBJ1-6, with a weak D call TRBD1 (6 bases). This CDR3 comprises 13 residues. The germline V gene has CDR1 MNHEY and CDR2 SVGAGI. Trimming stripped 7 bases from V and 6 bases from J, with 10 bases between. The CDR3 here is CASTGDLNSPLHF. In nucleotides, the CDR3 is TGTGCCAGCACAGGGGATCTTAATTCACCCCTCCACTTT.

The rearrangement links TRBV10-2 to TRBJ2-7, with 8 bases fitting TRBD2. The germline V gene has CDR1 WSHSY and CDR2 SAAADI. This CDR3 contains 15 residues. V trimming: 5 bases; J trimming: 2 bases; junction bases outside the gene matches: 8. The CDR3 reads CASSLLADNPYEQYF. Here the CDR3 DNA reads TGCGCCAGCAGTCTACTAGCGGACAACCCCTACGAGCAGTACTTC.